These 32 T cell receptor beta chains were all obtained from the same sample, sequenced in a study of T cells in Graves' hyperthyroidism and ophthalmopathy. RNA transcripts provided the source from which TCR beta CDR3 regions were amplified. HTBI primers were used for first-round RT-PCR of the TCR CDR3. TCRdb used MiXCR to reprocess the multiplex PCR reads, holding one entry per CDR3 protein. Here the sample spans about 200,000 distinct CDR3 sequences, around 17% being singletons. Sequencing was performed on blood. These receptors originate from a woman between 50 and 59 years old with Graves' hyperthyroidism.

Many counts were recorded for this clonotype. The rearrangement uses TRBV29-1 and TRBJ2-3; 9 bases are shared with TRBD1. Germline V gene sequence: CDR1 SQVTM, CDR2 ANQGSEA. J gave up 3 bases and V 6 bases, and 10 bases lay outside the gene matches. The CDR3 is made up of 15 amino acids. CDR3 loop: CSVKVGTGTTDTQYF. In nucleotides, the CDR3 is TGCAGCGTGAAAGTCGGGACAGGGACTACAGATACGCAGTATTTT.

This clonotype has a count of ten or more. V and J are TRBV3-1 and TRBJ2-5, with D possibly TRBD2 on 5 matching bases. The CDR3 length is 12 residues. Trimming took off 3 bases at V and 4 bases at J, with 6 bases between the two ends. CDR1 and CDR2 from the germline V gene are LGHDT and YNNKEL (reference sequence). The CDR3 sequence is CASSHEGETQYF. The CDR3 DNA follows: TGTGCCAGCAGCCATGAGGGAGAGACCCAGTACTTC.

About this clonotype: Sequence at one end of the junction differs from germline and may be a read error. V is TRBV18 and J is TRBJ2-7, with 13 bases identical to TRBD2. CDR3 size: 16 residues. Germline CDR1 is KGHSH and CDR2 is LQKENI. CDR3 DNA sequence: TGTGCCAGCTCACCAGGACTAGCGGGAGCCTCCGACGAGCAGTACTTC. Its protein is CASSPGLAGASDEQYF. The whole variable domain, remainder taken from reference TRBV18 and TRBJ2-7, is NAGVMQNPRHLVRRRGQEARLRCSPMKGHSHVYWYRQLPEEGLKFMVYLQKENIIDESGMPKERFSAEFPKEGPSILRIQQVVRGDSAAYFCASSPGLAGASDEQYFGPGTRLTVT.

The chain has TRBV19 and TRBJ2-1; D uncertain. V lost 9 bases and J 5 bases, leaving 11 bases between the germline ends. The CDR3 runs 12 residues. Germline V gives CDR1 LNHDA, CDR2 SQIVND (reference sequence). CDR3 in amino acids: CASIAIDNEQFF. DNA for the CDR3: TGTGCCAGCATAGCAATTGACAATGAGCAGTTCTTC.

This clonotype showed up many times. The rearrangement links TRBV18 to TRBJ2-3, with a weak D call TRBD1 (5 bases). Germline V lookup: CDR1 KGHSH, CDR2 LQKENI. V lost 3 bases and J 1 base, leaving 11 bases between the germline ends. The CDR3 runs to 15 residues. CDR3 amino acids: CASSPQGSGTDTQYF. CDR3 nucleotides: TGTGCCAGCTCACCTCAGGGTTCGGGCACAGATACGCAGTATTTT.

In this sample, this clonotype turned up a few times. The genes are TRBV19 and TRBJ2-7; tentatively, D is TRBD2 (6 bases). Germline V gene data show CDR1 as LNHDA and CDR2 as SQIVND (reference sequence). The CDR3 contains 14 residues. Trimming left V 3 bases short and J 5 bases short, with 14 bases between. CDR3 residues: CASSILATPHEQYF. CDR3 DNA: TGTGCCAGTAGTATTCTAGCGACCCCCCACGAGCAGTACTTC.

In this sample, this clonotype turned up a few times. The chain employs TRBV19 and TRBJ1-5; D is possibly TRBD1 (5 bases). This CDR3 is built from 15 residues. The germline CDR1 and CDR2 sequences are LNHDA and SQIVND (reference sequence). The V and J ends lost 8 bases and 1 base respectively, with 15 bases between them. As DNA, the CDR3 is TGTGCCAGTTCGCGGGACGACAGAAGCAATCAGCCCCAGCATTTT. Residues: CASSRDDRSNQPQHF.

This clonotype appeared a few times. The chain couples TRBV11-3 to TRBJ2-6; the D call may be TRBD1 or TRBD2 (5 bases each). This CDR3 spans 18 amino acids. V dropped 4 bases and J dropped 2 bases, with 18 bases sitting between them. Germline loops: CDR1 SGHNT, CDR2 YENEEA. The CDR3 region is CASSSGRRRDAGANVLTF. CDR3 DNA: TGTGCCAGCAGCTCGGGACGCAGAAGAGACGCTGGGGCCAACGTCCTGACTTTC.

The chain links TRBV19 to TRBJ2-7; D is perhaps TRBD1 (6 bases). Trimming removed 4 bases at V and 6 bases at J, with 13 bases between. The CDR3 is made up of 13 amino acids. The germline V gene has CDR1 LNHDA and CDR2 SQIVND (reference sequence). CDR3 sequence (DNA): TGTGCCAGTAGTAACCTACAGGGCTCCGAGCAGTACTTC. The encoded protein is CASSNLQGSEQYF.

The table lists this clonotype with a few counts. The chain links TRBV12-3 or TRBV12-4 to TRBJ2-3; no clear D gene. There are 16 residues in the CDR3. The V gene lost 6 bases and the J gene lost 2 bases, with 18 bases spanning the gap. CDR3 residues: CASSPGKSTDTDTQYF. DNA for the CDR3: TGTGCCAGCAGCCCCGGAAAGTCGACCGACACAGATACGCAGTATTTT.

The sample holds many counts of this clonotype. The chain couples TRBV6-2 or TRBV6-3 to TRBJ2-1, with 7 bases identical to TRBD2. With 5 bases clipped from V and 7 bases from J, the junction kept 8 bases outside the gene matches. Germline CDR1 is MNHEY and CDR2 is SVGEGT. This CDR3 is built from 14 residues. CDR3 coding DNA: TGTGCCAGCAGTGCGAGAGCGGGATTAAATGAGCAGTTCTTC. Its protein product is CASSARAGLNEQFF.

In this sample, this clonotype turned up many times. The rearrangement joins TRBV6-1 to TRBJ1-1, with 8 bases aligning to TRBD1. The germline V gene has CDR1 MNHNS and CDR2 SASEGT. Unmatched junction bases numbered 4, after V lost 4 bases and J lost 3 bases. The CDR3 consists of 14 residues. The CDR3 reads CASSGTGWDTEAFF. As DNA, the CDR3 is TGTGCCAGCAGTGGGACAGGGTGGGACACTGAAGCTTTCTTT.

This clonotype was detected many times. The chain recombines TRBV20-1 with TRBJ2-1; D gene unclear. V lost 0 bases and J 4 bases, leaving 7 bases between the germline ends. This CDR3 has 13 residues. Germline V CDR1 and CDR2: DFQATT, SNEGSKA (reference sequence). The CDR3 DNA reads as TGCAGTGCTAGAGACCTCCGATACAATGAGCAGTTCTTC. Amino acids: CSARDLRYNEQFF.

The chain employs TRBV7-8 and TRBJ1-2, with D perhaps TRBD1 (5 bases). This CDR3 region has 14 residues. Germline V lookup: CDR1 SGHVS, CDR2 FQNEAQ. V lost 1 base and J lost 3, with 9 bases in between. CDR3 sequence: CASSLDGGDYGYTF. CDR3 nucleotides: TGTGCCAGCAGCTTAGACGGGGGGGACTATGGCTACACCTTC.

At least ten counts were recorded for this clonotype. This sequence joins TRBV5-1 and TRBJ2-7; tentatively, D is TRBD2 (6 bases). Per germline, CDR1 SGHRS and CDR2 YFSETQ. This CDR3 is built from 16 residues. V was trimmed by 0 bases and J by 2 bases, leaving 15 bases between them. The CDR3 region has the DNA TGCGCCAGCAGCTTGGGGGATGGCGGGACGACCTACGAGCAGTACTTC. This codes for CASSLGDGGTTYEQYF.

This clonotype has more than one count but fewer than ten. The chain uses TRBV20-1 and TRBJ2-1; TRBD2 matches at 12 bases. After removal of 3 bases from V and 9 bases from J, the junction contained 6 bases not matched to a gene. This CDR3 is built from 14 residues. Germline V gene sequence: CDR1 DFQATT, CDR2 SNEGSKA (reference sequence). In DNA form, the CDR3 reads TGCAGTGCTAGTCCTAGCGGGAGGGCCGGTGAGCAGTTCTTC. Translating it yields CSASPSGRAGEQFF.

The sample holds a few counts of this clonotype. For the CDR3, the DNA is TGTGCCAGCAGCTTAATTCCTAGCGGACCCCCGGGGGAGACCCAGTACTTC. This encodes CASSLIPSGPPGETQYF. The V and J genes are TRBV7-3 and TRBJ2-5; 7 bases line up with TRBD2. CDR3 length equals 17 residues. Losses at the gene ends were 1 base for V and 5 bases for J; bases not matched to a gene: 13. Per the germline V gene, CDR1 is SGHTA and CDR2 is FQGTGA.

This clonotype has only a few counts. The rearrangement links TRBV11-2 to TRBJ1-6; D is possibly TRBD1 (5 bases). The V end lost 4 bases, the J end lost 7 bases, and 17 bases lay between the germline ends. Germline-derived CDR1 and CDR2 are SGHAT and FQNNGV. This CDR3 region has 16 residues. The chain's CDR3 is CASSSQPGRKNSPLHF. The CDR3 DNA follows: TGTGCCAGCAGCTCCCAACCGGGACGGAAAAATTCACCCCTCCACTTT. The entire variable domain, with the rest obtained from reference TRBV11-2 and TRBJ1-6, is as follows: EAGVAQSPRYKIIEKRQSVAFWCNPISGHATLYWYQQILGQGPKLLIQFQNNGVVDDSQLPKDRFSAERLKGVDSTLKIQPAKLEDSAVYLCASSSQPGRKNSPLHFGNGTRLTVT.

Only a few counts were recorded for this clonotype. The chain joins TRBV30 to TRBJ1-6; D gene ambiguous. V was trimmed by 0 bases and J by 10 bases, leaving 13 bases between them. Germline V CDR1 and CDR2: GTSNPN, SVGIG (reference sequence). The length of the CDR3 is 14 residues. CDR3 sequence (DNA): TGTGCCTGGAGTGTCGAGGGAAGAGGGTCACCCCTCCACTTT. It yields the protein CAWSVEGRGSPLHF.

The chain carries TRBV5-1 and TRBJ2-1; TRBD2 might be the D (6 bases). The CDR3 loop spans 15 amino acids. CDR1 SGHRS and CDR2 YFSETQ come from the germline V gene. Between the trimmed V and J ends, which lost 3 bases and 0 bases, there was a span of 10 bases. In DNA, the CDR3 is TGCGCCAGCAGCTCGGGAGAAAGCTCCTACAATGAGCAGTTCTTC. Its translation is CASSSGESSYNEQFF.

V gene TRBV12-3 or TRBV12-4 combines with J gene TRBJ1-2; D possibly corresponds to TRBD1 (5 bases). There are 14 residues in the CDR3. V was pared by 5 bases and J by 8 bases, with 18 bases between. The CDR3 spells CASSQTSGRLGYTF. CDR3 bases: TGTGCCAGCAGTCAGACCTCGGGGCGCTTGGGCTACACCTTC.

The CDR3 reads CASSSLEGTGELFF. The DNA for the CDR3 is TGTGCCAGCAGCTCCCTTGAGGGGACCGGGGAGCTGTTTTTT. The chain employs TRBV11-3 and TRBJ2-2; tentatively, D is TRBD1 or TRBD2 (5 bases each). Trimming pared 4 bases from V and 5 bases from J, leaving 11 bases between. CDR1 and CDR2 from the germline V gene are SGHNT and YENEEA. The CDR3 consists of 14 residues.

As for this clonotype: At one end the junction does not follow the germline gene, possibly because of a read error. This chain joins TRBV9 and TRBJ2-5, with 10 nucleotides matching TRBD2. The length of the CDR3 is 17 residues. CDR1 and CDR2 from the germline V gene are SGDLS and YYNGEE. This chain's CDR3 is CANSPRVAGGSQETQYF. The CDR3 DNA is TGTGCCAACAGCCCCAGGGTAGCGGGAGGCTCCCAAGAGACCCAGTACTTC. Drawing the rest from reference TRBV9 and TRBJ2-5, the complete variable domain is DSGVTQTPKHLITATGQRVTLRCSPRSGDLSVYWYQQSLDQGLQFLIQYYNGEERAKGNILERFSAQQFPDLHSELNLSSLELGDSALYFCANSPRVAGGSQETQYFGPGTRLLVL.

This clonotype has just a few counts. The chain has TRBV6-1 and TRBJ2-2, with D unclear. The CDR3 consists of 14 residues. The V gene's germline CDR1 is MNHNS and CDR2 SASEGT. V lost 1 base and J 1 base, leaving 4 bases between the germline ends. The CDR3 loop is CASSEGVNTGELFF. CDR3 coding DNA: TGTGCCAGCAGTGAAGGTGTGAACACCGGGGAGCTGTTTTTT.

This clonotype showed up just a few times. The chain employs TRBV27 and TRBJ2-1; 9 bases align to TRBD1. CDR1 is MNHEY and CDR2 is SMNVEV in the germline V gene (reference sequence). Trimming cost V 3 bases and J 9 bases; bases outside gene matches: 6. The CDR3 runs to 14 residues. CDR3 region: CASSFTGGGGEQFF. The CDR3 DNA reads as TGTGCCAGCAGTTTCACAGGGGGCGGGGGTGAGCAGTTCTTC.

This clonotype was seen repeatedly, ten times or more. The genes are TRBV28 and TRBJ2-7; D uncertain. Germline V gives CDR1 MDHEN, CDR2 SYDVKM. The germline V and J ends were trimmed by 7 bases and 1 base, with 14 bases remaining between them. CDR3 length: 14 amino acids. The CDR3 DNA reads TGTGCCAGCATAGAGAGCCTTGCATCCTACGAGCAGTACTTC. This sequence encodes CASIESLASYEQYF.

This clonotype was seen ten or more times. This chain connects TRBV12-3 or TRBV12-4 to TRBJ2-1, with 8 bases lining up with TRBD2. V gave up 6 bases and J gave up 8 bases; unmatched junction bases: 9. The CDR3 totals 14 residues. The CDR3: CASRPGLEGDEQFF. As DNA, the CDR3 is TGTGCCAGCAGACCGGGACTAGAGGGCGATGAGCAGTTCTTC.

This clonotype was recorded only once. Compared with germline, one end of the junction differs, possibly owing to a read error. The CDR3 here is CANSIPDSRGYTF. DNA of the CDR3: TGTGCCAATAGTATCCCGGACAGTAGGGGCTACACCTTC. J is TRBJ1-2 and V is TRBV19; tentative D call: TRBD1 (6 bases). The CDR3 spans 13 residues. Germline V gene data show CDR1 as LNHDA and CDR2 as SQIVND (reference sequence).

The sample holds a few counts of this clonotype. CDR3 protein: CASSTGTSGSQETQYF. As DNA, the CDR3 is TGTGCCAGTAGTACCGGGACTAGCGGATCGCAAGAGACCCAGTACTTC. The V gene is TRBV19, the J gene TRBJ2-5; TRBD2 aligns across 11 bases. Trimming took 4 bases from V and 2 from J; bases not matched to a gene: 6. CDR1 LNHDA and CDR2 SQIVND come from the germline V gene (reference sequence). The CDR3 is 16 residues long.

This clonotype has only a few counts. The genes are TRBV6-6 and TRBJ1-5; weak D call: TRBD1 (5 bases). Germline V CDR1 and CDR2: MNHNY, SVGAGI (reference sequence). V was shortened by 0 bases and J by 6 bases, with 12 bases between the two germline ends. This CDR3 has 15 residues. Here the CDR3 reads CASSYSRGMGQPQHF. The CDR3 nucleotides read TGTGCCAGCAGTTACTCCCGGGGGATGGGTCAGCCCCAGCATTTT.

This clonotype was seen a few times. The chain carries TRBV3-1 and TRBJ2-1; 13 bases map to TRBD2. This CDR3 is 15 amino acids long. The germline V gene has CDR1 LGHDT and CDR2 YNNKEL (reference sequence). Trimming cost V 3 bases and J 7 bases; bases outside gene matches: 3. CDR3 sequence reads: CASSQGLAGSNEQFF. In nucleotides, the CDR3 is TGTGCCAGCAGCCAGGGACTAGCGGGATCGAATGAGCAGTTCTTC.

The chain has TRBV6-1 and TRBJ2-7; 10 nucleotides agree with TRBD2. In germline, CDR1 is MNHNS, CDR2 SASEGT. J lost 1 base, V lost 2 bases, and 17 bases had no gene match. The CDR3 covers 20 residues. The CDR3 bases are TGTGCCAGCAGTGAAATTTTTAGGTTGACTAGCGGGCATAATTCCTACGAGCAGTACTTC. This codes for CASSEIFRLTSGHNSYEQYF.